Below, 23 T cell receptor beta chains from the same sample are listed, as sequenced in a study of vaccination and CD4 T cells after COVID-19. Indicated treatment: roughly 10-day PBMC culture with coronavirus spike peptide pools or control peptides (ViraFEST assay). An Oncomine TCR Beta short-read assay was used to sequence the DNA from cultured CD4+ T cells. TCRdb ran MiXCR on the PCR reads and lists one entry per CDR3 protein. The top ten hold approximately 12% of the sample, which has about 15,000 distinct CDR3 sequences, 58% seen once. These receptors are not linked to any known antigen. Sequencing was carried out using CD4+ T cells from blood, cultured in vitro. Every receptor here comes from a human donor who had recovered from COVID-19.

The chain carries TRBV20-1 and TRBJ1-3; D is undetermined. CDR1 is DFQATT and CDR2 is SNEGSKA in the germline V gene (reference sequence). The CDR3 extends over 14 amino acids. Trimming stripped 0 bases from V and 3 bases from J, with 9 bases between. CDR3 residues: CSARDHRNGNTIYF. The CDR3 DNA reads as TGCAGTGCTAGAGATCACAGAAATGGAAACACCATATATTTT.

V and J are TRBV25-1 and TRBJ1-2, with 7 bases matching TRBD1. The length of the CDR3 is 13 residues. V trimming: 6 bases; J trimming: 5 bases; junction bases outside the gene matches: 6. CDR1 is MGHDK and CDR2 is SYGVNS in the germline V gene. As DNA, the CDR3 is TGTGCCAGCAGCAAAACAGGGGAGTATGGCTACACCTTC. It specifies CASSKTGEYGYTF.

The chain recombines TRBV28 with TRBJ1-2, with D possibly being TRBD1 (6 bases). The germline gives CDR1 MDHEN, CDR2 SYDVKM. The CDR3 totals 12 residues. The germline V and J ends were trimmed by 5 bases and 7 bases, with 11 bases remaining between them. The CDR3, as DNA: TGTGCCAGCAGTCCTCAGACAGGTGGCTACACCTTC. Protein: CASSPQTGGYTF.

J is TRBJ2-7 and V is TRBV20-1, with a tentative D call TRBD2 (6 bases). The V gene lost 8 bases and the J gene lost 0 bases, with 14 bases spanning the gap. The CDR3 has 13 residues. CDR1 DFQATT and CDR2 SNEGSKA come from the germline V gene (reference sequence). CDR3 DNA sequence: TGCAGTTCAAACGGGGGAACCTCCTACGAGCAGTACTTC. As protein: CSSNGGTSYEQYF.

V gene TRBV2 combines with J gene TRBJ2-3; 11 bases are shared with TRBD2. Germline V gene sequence: CDR1 SNHLY, CDR2 FYNNEI. The length of the CDR3 is 16 residues. Trimming removed 4 bases from V and 1 base from J; junction bases left unmatched: 4. CDR3 bases: TGTGCCAGCAGTGTACTAGCGGGGGCCCGCACAGATACGCAGTATTTT. As protein: CASSVLAGARTDTQYF.

This clonotype has more than one count but fewer than ten. J is TRBJ2-7 and V is TRBV20-1, with 10 bases matching TRBD1. The CDR3 runs 12 residues. After removal of 6 bases from V and 5 bases from J, the junction contained 4 bases not matched to a gene. Germline lookup yields CDR1 DFQATT and CDR2 SNEGSKA (reference sequence). DNA of the CDR3: TGCAGTGCCACGACAGGGGGCAACGAGCAGTACTTC. Amino acids: CSATTGGNEQYF.

This chain connects TRBV15 to TRBJ1-4; D unresolved. The CDR3 runs 15 residues. Per the germline V gene, CDR1 is LNHNV and CDR2 is YYDKDF (reference sequence). V lost 5 bases and J lost 2, with 12 bases in between. The CDR3 bases are TGTGCCACCAGCCCCCGGACGGGGACTAATGAAAAACTGTTTTTT. Protein sequence: CATSPRTGTNEKLFF.

This chain uses TRBV7-9 with TRBJ2-1; tentatively, D is TRBD1 (6 bases). V lost 4 bases and J lost 1, with 14 bases in between. CDR1 and CDR2 from the germline V gene are SEHNR and FQNEAQ (reference sequence). The CDR3 is 16 residues long. The CDR3 loop reads CASSSLQGRSYNEQFF. CDR3 nucleotide sequence: TGTGCCAGCAGCTCCCTACAGGGTCGATCCTACAATGAGCAGTTCTTC.

The chain recombines TRBV20-1 with TRBJ2-3, with TRBD2 matching over 11 bases. Germline V CDR1 and CDR2: DFQATT, SNEGSKA (reference sequence). This CDR3 region has 16 residues. The ends lost 0 bases at V and 9 bases at J; junction bases unmatched: 11. The CDR3 DNA is TGCAGTGCTAGAGAATGGGCTAGCGGGGGGCCGGCGACGCAGTATTTT. Protein product: CSAREWASGGPATQYF.

The sample holds a few counts of this clonotype. This chain joins TRBV27 and TRBJ2-2; 7 bases are a match to TRBD2. Germline trimming cut 5 bases from V and 3 bases from J; bases unmatched to any gene: 6. Germline CDR1 reads MNHEY; CDR2 reads SMNVEV (reference sequence). The CDR3 runs to 15 residues. The CDR3 coding sequence is TGTGCCAGCAGTGGGGGAGGGAGGCACACCGGGGAGCTGTTTTTT. Its translation: CASSGGGRHTGELFF.

The chain links TRBV10-3 to TRBJ1-4, with a weak D call TRBD1 (5 bases). Trimming pared 3 bases from V and 12 bases from J, leaving 11 bases between. Germline V lookup: CDR1 ENHRY, CDR2 SYGVKD. The CDR3 extends over 12 amino acids. The CDR3 DNA sequence: TGTGCCATCAGTGATAGCCGGGGGGAACTGTTTTTT. As protein: CAISDSRGELFF.

The J gene is TRBJ1-5, the V gene TRBV18; D might be TRBD1 (5 bases). Germline V gene sequence: CDR1 KGHSH, CDR2 LQKENI. V lost 6 bases, J lost 5 bases, and 17 bases lay in between. The CDR3 loop spans 15 amino acids. CDR3 sequence (DNA): TGTGCCAGCTCTTCCGGGGGGACCGATTATCAGCCCCAGCATTTT. Translation: CASSSGGTDYQPQHF.

The chain recombines TRBV27 with TRBJ2-7; 9 positions agree with TRBD1. Germline V gives CDR1 MNHEY, CDR2 SMNVEV (reference sequence). The CDR3 covers 16 residues. V shed 6 bases and J 3 bases; nucleotides not matched to a gene: 12. The CDR3 nucleotides read TGTGCCAGCAGGGCCCTAGGGGGGACAGGGTTCTACGAGCAGTACTTC. Its protein is CASRALGGTGFYEQYF.

This chain links TRBV19 with TRBJ1-1; 9 bases are a match to TRBD1. Germline V gene data show CDR1 as LNHDA and CDR2 as SQIVND (reference sequence). The CDR3 covers 13 residues. V trimming: 7 bases; J trimming: 4 bases; junction bases outside the gene matches: 4. CDR3 residues: CASTRQGGTEAFF. DNA of the CDR3: TGTGCCAGTACCCGACAGGGGGGCACTGAAGCTTTCTTT.

The rearrangement joins TRBV19 to TRBJ2-5, with a possible D match to TRBD2 (6 bases). Germline V gene sequence: CDR1 LNHDA, CDR2 SQIVND (reference sequence). The germline V and J ends were trimmed by 3 bases and 5 bases, with 13 bases remaining between them. The CDR3 extends over 14 amino acids. The DNA of the CDR3 is TGTGCCAGTAGTATTGGAGGGGCCCGCGAGACCCAGTACTTC. Encoded protein: CASSIGGARETQYF.

The chain is built from TRBV12-3 or TRBV12-4 and TRBJ2-3; 8 positions agree with TRBD2. Trimming removed 5 bases from V and 1 base from J; junction bases left unmatched: 8. This CDR3 is built from 16 residues. CDR3 sequence reads: CASSRVGRGGTDTQYF. The CDR3 region has the DNA TGTGCCAGCAGTCGAGTGGGGCGGGGGGGCACAGATACGCAGTATTTT.

This chain joins TRBV19 and TRBJ1-1, with no clear D. The germline gives CDR1 LNHDA, CDR2 SQIVND (reference sequence). Trimming pared 3 bases from V and 1 base from J, leaving 0 bases between. This CDR3 region has 11 residues. The CDR3 DNA follows: TGTGCCAGTAGTATGAACACTGAAGCTTTCTTT. The encoded protein is CASSMNTEAFF.

CDR3 DNA sequence: TGCGCCAGCAGTGACCACACAGATACGCAGTATTTT. This sequence encodes CASSDHTDTQYF. V gene TRBV10-2 combines with J gene TRBJ2-3, with D hard to call. Germline V gene lookup returns CDR1 WSHSY and CDR2 SAAADI. This CDR3 is built from 12 residues. Trimming stripped 3 bases from V and 2 bases from J, with 3 bases between.

This chain links TRBV6-2 or TRBV6-3 with TRBJ2-7; D is undetermined. CDR1 MNHEY and CDR2 SVGEGT come from the germline V gene. There are 13 residues in the CDR3. The ends were cut back, 2 bases at V and 6 bases at J, with 11 bases in the middle. The CDR3 loop reads CASSYLLSGEQYF. The CDR3 DNA follows: TGTGCCAGCAGTTACCTTTTAAGTGGCGAGCAGTACTTC.

This chain links TRBV27 with TRBJ2-1, with D perhaps being TRBD1 or TRBD2 (5 bases each). The ends were cut back, 5 bases at V and 8 bases at J, with 19 bases in the middle. This CDR3 comprises 15 residues. The germline V gene encodes CDR1 MNHEY and CDR2 SMNVEV (reference sequence). The CDR3 bases are TGTGCCAGCAGTGGGAGCGCCCTAGGGGACCATGAGCAGTTCTTC. This sequence encodes CASSGSALGDHEQFF.

The chain links TRBV7-6 to TRBJ1-2; TRBD1 matches at 7 bases. From germline, CDR1 is SGHVS and CDR2 FNYEAQ. The length of the CDR3 is 16 residues. J lost 4 bases, V lost 8 bases, and 16 bases had no gene match. The CDR3 loop reads CASPRKRVRDSYGYTF. DNA for the CDR3: TGTGCCAGCCCAAGGAAGAGGGTACGGGACAGCTATGGCTACACCTTC.

This chain uses TRBV5-4 with TRBJ2-5; TRBD1 matches 7 bases. From germline, CDR1 is SGHNT and CDR2 YYREEE (reference sequence). V lost 4 bases and J lost 3; bases outside the gene matches: 6. The CDR3 extends over 14 amino acids. The CDR3 loop is CASSLGQPKETQYF. DNA of the CDR3: TGTGCCAGCAGCCTGGGACAGCCGAAAGAGACCCAGTACTTC.

This clonotype was picked up a small number of times. The chain uses TRBV5-8 and TRBJ2-2, with 11 bases that match TRBD1. Losses at the gene ends were 5 bases for V and 8 bases for J; bases not matched to a gene: 8. From germline, CDR1 is SGHTS and CDR2 YDEGEE. The length of the CDR3 is 15 residues. CDR3 amino acids: CASSRRDRGLGELFF. DNA for the CDR3: TGTGCCAGCAGTCGTCGGGACAGGGGGTTGGGGGAGCTGTTTTTT. The full variable domain, completed using reference TRBV5-8 and TRBJ2-2, is EAGVTQSPTHLIKTRGQQATLRCSPISGHTSVYWYQQALGLGLQFLLWYDEGEERNRGNFPPRFSGRQFPNYSSELNVNALELEDSALYLCASSRRDRGLGELFFGEGSRLTVL.